One sample yielded the 13 T cell receptor beta chains listed below, sequenced in a study of T cell repertoires in cytomegalovirus infection. A single record per CDR3 protein comes from TCRdb applying MiXCR to the reads. Of around 550,000 distinct CDR3 sequences listed, 26% are singletons. Material: PBMCs. The receptors shown here come from a human donor in good health (CMV status not recorded). Some clones in this sample may be carry-over from other donors' samples.

V is TRBV19 and J is TRBJ1-4, with TRBD1 matching 8 bases. The CDR3 consists of 15 residues. The germline CDR1 and CDR2 sequences are LNHDA and SQIVND (reference sequence). With 3 bases clipped from V and 5 bases from J, the junction kept 5 bases outside the gene matches. The CDR3 spells CASSIADRVNEKLFF. Written as DNA, the CDR3 is TGTGCCAGTAGTATCGCGGACAGGGTGAATGAAAAACTGTTTTTT.

This rearrangement joins TRBV28 to TRBJ1-2, with 7 positions matching TRBD1. V lost 7 bases, J lost 3 bases, and 8 bases stayed unmatched. The CDR3 consists of 14 residues. Germline assignment: CDR1 MDHEN and CDR2 SYDVKM. The CDR3 DNA follows: TGTGCCAGCACCCCAGTCACAGGGGACTATGGCTACACCTTC. It specifies CASTPVTGDYGYTF.

The chain employs TRBV2 and TRBJ1-2; D is possibly TRBD1 (6 bases). The V end was cut by 7 bases, the J end by 7 bases, with 16 bases between. CDR1 is SNHLY, CDR2 FYNNEI, per germline. The CDR3 extends over 13 amino acids. CDR3 region: CASNPTGWGGYTF. The CDR3 bases are TGTGCCAGCAACCCCACAGGGTGGGGTGGCTACACCTTC.

This clonotype was seen only a few times. The genes are TRBV2 and TRBJ2-1; no definite D call. The CDR3 is made up of 12 amino acids. Trimming pared 6 bases from V and 8 bases from J, leaving 11 bases between. The germline gives CDR1 SNHLY, CDR2 FYNNEI. For the CDR3, the DNA is TGTGCCAGCAGGGGCGGTTGGGATGAGCAGTTCTTC. This gives the protein CASRGGWDEQFF.

V and J are TRBV18 and TRBJ2-7; 7 nucleotides agree with TRBD1. The V and J ends lost 2 bases and 3 bases, in that order; junction bases with no gene match: 7. CDR1 is KGHSH, CDR2 LQKENI, per germline. This CDR3 spans 15 amino acids. In DNA form, the CDR3 reads TGTGCCAGCTCACCAAATAGACAGGGAGACTACGAGCAGTACTTC. It translates to CASSPNRQGDYEQYF.

This clonotype was seen once. The gene calls are TRBV27 and TRBJ1-1, with D tentatively TRBD1 (6 bases). Per the germline V gene, CDR1 is MNHEY and CDR2 is SMNVEV (reference sequence). Deletions cut 5 bases from V and 1 base from J, with 20 bases between. CDR3 length equals 17 residues. The CDR3 spells CASSPLSRGLQNTEAFF. CDR3 nucleotide sequence: TGTGCCAGCAGTCCCTTGTCCAGGGGCCTACAGAACACTGAAGCTTTCTTT.

Remarks on this clonotype: A much more abundant neighbour one base away suggests this may be a read error. This chain links TRBV11-2 with TRBJ1-5; tentative D call: TRBD1 (6 bases). Germline-derived CDR1 and CDR2 are SGHAT and FQNNGV. This CDR3 has 14 amino acids. DNA of the CDR3: TGTGCCGGCAGCTTAGGGGACAAAAATCAGCCCCAGCATTTT. Translating gives CAGSLGDKNQPQHF.

Only a few counts were recorded for this clonotype. The chain links TRBV20-1 to TRBJ1-3; D uncertain. The V end was cut by 0 bases, the J end by 0 bases, with 12 bases between. The CDR3 is 16 residues long. Germline V gives CDR1 DFQATT, CDR2 SNEGSKA (reference sequence). The CDR3 protein is CSARDPGSVSGNTIYF. The CDR3, as DNA: TGCAGTGCTAGAGATCCAGGTTCGGTCTCTGGAAACACCATATATTTT.

This clonotype was seen at least ten times. The rearrangement uses TRBV7-6 and TRBJ2-1; either TRBD1 or TRBD2 may fit D (5 bases each). The CDR3 totals 13 residues. Germline V gives CDR1 SGHVS, CDR2 FNYEAQ. Trimming cost V 5 bases and J 9 bases, with 14 bases left between them. CDR3 in DNA: TGTGCCAGCAGCCCAGAGGTGGGGGTTGAGCAGTTCTTC. Its translation: CASSPEVGVEQFF. Complete variable domain (other parts from reference TRBV7-6 and TRBJ2-1): GAGVSQSPRYKVTKRGQDVALRCDPISGHVSLYWYRQALGQGPEFLTYFNYEAQQDKSGLPNDRFSAERPEGSISTLTIQRTEQRDSAMYRCASSPEVGVEQFFGPGTRLTVL.

As for this clonotype: This clone may be a read error of a much larger clone one base away. The V gene is TRBV7-2, the J gene TRBJ2-1; D gene ambiguous. The CDR3 consists of 15 residues. From germline, CDR1 is SGHTA and CDR2 FQGNSA. The CDR3 region is CASSLGWATYNKQFF. Written as DNA, the CDR3 is TGTGCCAGCAGCTTAGGGTGGGCTACCTACAATAAGCAGTTCTTC.

This clonotype has more than one count but fewer than ten. The chain links TRBV27 to TRBJ2-1; 7 bases are a match to TRBD2. Trimming cost V 2 bases and J 3 bases; bases outside gene matches: 7. Germline CDR1 is MNHEY and CDR2 is SMNVEV (reference sequence). This CDR3 region has 16 residues. DNA for the CDR3: TGTGCCAGCAGTTTAAGGGTTTCTAGCGGCTACAATGAGCAGTTCTTC. This gives the protein CASSLRVSSGYNEQFF.

The gene calls are TRBV7-6 and TRBJ2-3; 8 bases match TRBD2. Germline CDR1 reads SGHVS; CDR2 reads FNYEAQ. V trimming: 5 bases; J trimming: 4 bases; junction bases outside the gene matches: 11. The CDR3 is 16 amino acids. The CDR3 DNA sequence: TGTGCCAGCAGCGCAGTAGCGGGACTCAGGGCAGATACGCAGTATTTT. It codes for CASSAVAGLRADTQYF.

This clonotype was seen at least ten times. The chain joins TRBV7-8 to TRBJ1-5, with D possibly TRBD1 on 6 matching bases. Germline values: CDR1 SGHVS, CDR2 FQNEAQ. Trimming left V 5 bases short and J 3 bases short, with 17 bases between. The CDR3 has 16 amino acids. The CDR3 nucleotides are TGTGCCAGCAGCCTTCACCGGGGGCGGACCAATCAGCCCCAGCATTTT. Its protein product is CASSLHRGRTNQPQHF.